This TCR beta chain was documented in a study of T cell responses to AZD1222 COVID-19 vaccine. Study findings and constraints: With two AZD1222 doses given, Spike-specific TCR breadth and depth both rose.

The CDR3 is made up of 12 amino acids. Germline values: CDR1 SEHNR, CDR2 FQNEAQ (reference sequence). V was pared by 6 bases and J by 5 bases, with 10 bases between. Measured with immunoSEQ multiplex PCR; TCRdb has only the in-frame clones, and not every one. The sample carries about 140,000 clones, around nine tenths recorded once. On this clone: No antigen is known for it.

The receptor comes from an adult in good health. This specimen was peripheral blood, taken on day 0 of AZD1222 vaccination. The chain combines TRBV7-9 with TRBJ1-1; D gene ambiguous. DNA for the CDR3: TGTGCCAGCAGTCACAGAAATACTGAAGCTTTCTTT. This gives the protein CASSHRNTEAFF.